This T cell receptor beta chain comes out of a study of metastatic and nonmetastatic thyroid tumors. On the study more broadly: Repertoires from blood and tumor or nodule tissue of malignant and benign thyroid patients were compared.

By share, this clone counts as medium-sized (0.01 to 0.1%). Every patient was untreated before thyroid surgery. Authors' analysis steps: For papillary thyroid cancer, a distant-metastasis classifier was constructed from CDR3 differences observed across clinicopathological groups. TCRdb reanalyzed the PCR reads with MiXCR. V and J calls and clone size were set by TCRdb, not the authors. This repertoire shows roughly 7,400 clones, under 20% found once; its top ten account for over 9.5%. CDR3 length equals 15 residues. The V and J ends lost 2 bases and 5 bases, in that order; junction bases with no gene match: 6. Germline-derived CDR1 and CDR2 are SGHDT and YYEEEE.

The V call is TRBV5-6, the J call TRBJ1-5, with 8 positions matching TRBD1. Sequenced input: adjacent normal tissue. This receptor was identified in a female donor with papillary thyroid cancer or a benign thyroid nodule (not recorded which). Some clones in this sample may be carry-over from other donors' samples. The chain's CDR3 is CASSFLQGDDQPQHF. The CDR3 nucleotides are TGTGCCAGCAGCTTCCTACAGGGGGATGATCAGCCCCAGCATTTT.